A single sample gave rise to the 6 T cell receptor beta chains below, sequenced in a study of blood T cell repertoires in COVID-19. TCRdb's table, derived via immunoSEQ multiplex PCR, lists solely in-frame clones and lacks some. The sample carries around 78,000 clones, more than 60% recorded once. The sample consisted of peripheral blood. Receptors originate from a human donor in a cohort sampled during active COVID-19.

The rearrangement joins TRBV4-1 to TRBJ2-7; weak D call: TRBD1 (6 bases). V was clipped by 1 base and J by 5 bases, with 12 bases between them. Looked up from germline, CDR1 is MGHRA and CDR2 is YSYEKL. The CDR3 has 14 residues. This CDR3 reads CASSQVPRGHEQYF. CDR3 nucleotides: TGCGCCAGCAGCCAAGTTCCCAGGGGTCACGAGCAGTACTTC.

The V and J genes are TRBV15 and TRBJ2-5; 8 nucleotides agree with TRBD2. Per germline, CDR1 LNHNV and CDR2 YYDKDF (reference sequence). V shed 3 bases, J shed 4 bases, and the junction held 10 bases outside the gene matches. The CDR3 contains 16 residues. This CDR3 is CATSSFLGGALETQYF. DNA for the CDR3: TGTGCCACCAGCAGCTTCCTCGGGGGGGCCCTAGAGACCCAGTACTTC. Complete variable domain (other parts from reference TRBV15 and TRBJ2-5): DAMVIQNPRYQVTQFGKPVTLSCSQTLNHNVMYWYQQKSSQAPKLLFHYYDKDFNNEADTPDNFQSRRPNTSFCFLDIRSPGLGDTAMYLCATSSFLGGALETQYFGPGTRLLVL.

This clone was recorded only once. The chain carries TRBV7-6 and TRBJ2-3; D possibly corresponds to TRBD1 (5 bases). Germline V lookup: CDR1 SGHVS, CDR2 FNYEAQ. The CDR3 runs to 13 residues. Deletions cut 4 bases from V and 3 bases from J, with 8 bases between. The chain's CDR3 is CASSSRQTDTQYF. The CDR3, as DNA: TGTGCCAGCAGCTCCCGACAGACAGATACGCAGTATTTT.

This chain connects TRBV2 to TRBJ1-1; the D is unclear. Germline CDR1 and CDR2: SNHLY and FYNNEI. Trimming cost V 4 bases and J 0 bases, with 6 bases left between them. The CDR3 consists of 13 residues. The CDR3 reads CASSGQLNTEAFF. The DNA of the CDR3 is TGTGCCAGCAGTGGTCAGTTGAACACTGAAGCTTTCTTT.

The chain carries TRBV7-8 and TRBJ2-2; 12 bases line up with TRBD2. This CDR3 comprises 16 residues. V shed 5 bases and J 8 bases; nucleotides not matched to a gene: 9. Germline values: CDR1 SGHVS, CDR2 FQNEAQ. The CDR3: CASSHPATSGSGELFF. The CDR3 bases are TGTGCCAGCAGCCACCCGGCGACTAGCGGGAGTGGGGAGCTGTTTTTT.

The chain joins TRBV21-1 to TRBJ1-2. TRBV21-1 is termed a pseudogene. The CDR3 runs to 14 residues. The CDR3 spells CASSKSLYGYGYTF. In DNA, the CDR3 is TGTGCCAGCAGCAAATCCCTCTATGGCTATGGCTACACCTTC.